These T cell receptor beta chains were read from a single sample in a study of shared clonotypes between healthy human individuals. Sequencing was performed with immunoSEQ multiplex PCR; in TCRdb, only in-frame clones are kept and a portion is missing. This table has approximately 2.3 million clones, approximately 95% appearing once. Sequenced: naive CD4+ T cells from PBMCs. Source of these receptors: a man aged 18 to 30 in good health. Some clones in this sample may be carry-over from other donors' samples. CDR3s include the opening cysteine and the closing phenylalanine or tryptophan. The D gene is left open where the match is weak. Some rows have no size entry. The others give once, few or many, or a class for an expanded clone.

TGTGCCAGCAGCCGCGGGGGGACTAGCAACGGTGAGCAGTTCTTC,CASSRGGTSNGEQFF,TRBV6-1,TRBJ2-1,TRBD2,15,NA
TGTGCCAGCAGTCCCAGGGGAGGTGGCGGAATCACAGATACGCAGTATTTT,CASSPRGGGGITDTQYF,TRBV7-3,TRBJ2-3,NA,17,NA
TGTGCCTGGAGTGATCGAGAAGGGGTGAGGGGACAGCTCTACGAGCAGTACTTC,CAWSDREGVRGQLYEQYF,TRBV30,TRBJ2-7,TRBD1,18,NA
TGTGCCAGCAGCTTTTACAAGAGCTCGTACTCTGGAAACACCATATATTTT,CASSFYKSSYSGNTIYF,TRBV5-8,TRBJ1-3,NA,17,NA
TGTGCCAGCAGTTATAGTCCCTACGAGCAGTACTTC,CASSYSPYEQYF,TRBV6-6,TRBJ2-7,NA,12,NA
TGTGCCAGCAGCCCCCAGGGTACCCTGATTAATGAAAAACTGTTTTTT,CASSPQGTLINEKLFF,TRBV7-9,TRBJ1-4,NA,16,NA
TGTGCCATCAGTGAGAGTAGGGGTGGATCACCCCTCCACTTT,CAISESRGGSPLHF,TRBV10-3,TRBJ1-6,NA,14,NA
TGTGCCATCAGTGAGTCGAGTCTGGACACCGGGGAGCTGTTTTTT,CAISESSLDTGELFF,TRBV10-3,TRBJ2-2,NA,15,NA
TGTGCCAGCAGCTTATCCGATCAGCCCCAGCATTTT,CASSLSDQPQHF,TRBV5-5,TRBJ1-5,NA,12,NA
TGTGCCAGCAGCTTAGATAGGGCAGGGGGCCTTGAGCAGTTCTTC,CASSLDRAGGLEQFF,TRBV7-2,TRBJ2-1,TRBD1,15,NA
TGTGCCATCAGTGTAGCATCTGGTCAGGGGTCGATGAATCCCTACGAGCAGTACTTC,CAISVASGQGSMNPYEQYF,TRBV10-3,TRBJ2-7,NA,19,NA
TGCGCCAGCAGCCATCCCGACAGGTCAGGCAATGAGCAGTTCTTC,CASSHPDRSGNEQFF,TRBV5-1,TRBJ2-1,NA,15,once
TGTGCCACCGACACAAGGGTTACATGGCCCCAGCATTTT,CATDTRVTWPQHF,TRBV28,TRBJ1-5,NA,13,NA
TGCGCCAGCAGCTTCTTACTAGCGGGAGCCTACAATGAGCAGTTCTTC,CASSFLLAGAYNEQFF,TRBV5-1,TRBJ2-1,TRBD2,16,NA
TGTGCCAGCACCCCCCTCGGGACTAGTTTCGATACGCAGTATTTT,CASTPLGTSFDTQYF,TRBV27,TRBJ2-3,TRBD2,15,NA
TGTGCCAGCACAGTCGGGCCGAGTAGCAATCAGCCCCAGCATTTT,CASTVGPSSNQPQHF,TRBV28,TRBJ1-5,NA,15,NA
TGTGCCAGCAGCACTCGTTTCGGACTAACCGGATTCTCCTACGAGCAGTACTTC,CASSTRFGLTGFSYEQYF,TRBV7-2,TRBJ2-7,NA,18,NA
TGCGCCAGCAGCCCGGGTGGAGCGGGAGGTGGAGAGACCCAGTACTTC,CASSPGGAGGGETQYF,TRBV5-1,TRBJ2-5,TRBD2,16,NA
TGTGCCAGCAGTTACCCTGTAGGACAGGGGAACACTGAAGCTTTCTTT,CASSYPVGQGNTEAFF,TRBV6-8,TRBJ1-1,TRBD1,16,NA
TGTGCCAGCAACGACGGGAACCCCAATCAGCCCCAGCATTTT,CASNDGNPNQPQHF,TRBV6-5,TRBJ1-5,NA,14,NA
TGTGCCAGTAGTATAGACCCAAGGACTAGCGGGGAGCAGTTCTTC,CASSIDPRTSGEQFF,TRBV19,TRBJ2-1,TRBD2,15,NA
TGCGCCAGCAGCTTGGTACAGGGGGAGGCCAAAAACATTCAGTACTTC,CASSLVQGEAKNIQYF,TRBV5-1,TRBJ2-4,TRBD1,16,NA
TGTGCCAGCAGTGAAGGTGGACAGAGGAACACTGAAGCTTTCTTT,CASSEGGQRNTEAFF,TRBV2,TRBJ1-1,NA,15,NA
TGTGCCAGCAGCTCCACACCGGGACAGGGACTCTATGGCTACACCTTC,CASSSTPGQGLYGYTF,TRBV7-3,TRBJ1-2,TRBD1,16,NA
TGTGCCACCAGCAGAGATCCGGGACTAGTCTACAATGAGCAGTTCTTC,CATSRDPGLVYNEQFF,TRBV15,TRBJ2-1,TRBD2,16,NA
TGTGCCAGCAGCCCCGGGACTGGGGATCAGCCCCAGCATTTT,CASSPGTGDQPQHF,TRBV11-2,TRBJ1-5,NA,14,NA
TGTGCCAGCAGCTCGCCGGCTAGCGGGAGGGCCAGGAGCACAGATACGCAGTATTTT,CASSSPASGRARSTDTQYF,TRBV28,TRBJ2-3,TRBD2,19,NA
TGTGCCAGTAGTCCAGACAGGGCCATCACAGATACGCAGTATTTT,CASSPDRAITDTQYF,TRBV19,TRBJ2-3,TRBD1,15,once
TGCGCCAGCAGCTTGGCAGGCCAGGGGCGGTCACCCCTCCACTTT,CASSLAGQGRSPLHF,TRBV5-1,TRBJ1-6,NA,15,once
TGTGCCAGCAGCTCCGGACAGGGGGCGAACACTGAAGCTTTCTTT,CASSSGQGANTEAFF,TRBV7-3,TRBJ1-1,TRBD1,15,NA
TGTGCCAGCAGTTATGCAGGGACCGAGCAGTACTTC,CASSYAGTEQYF,TRBV5-5,TRBJ2-7,NA,12,NA
TGTGCCAGCATCTTAGGGGAGAGCACAGATACGCAGTATTTT,CASILGESTDTQYF,TRBV2,TRBJ2-3,NA,14,NA
TGTGCCAGCAGTTCGTCTCAGGGGGGGTATGAAAAACTGTTTTTT,CASSSSQGGYEKLFF,TRBV28,TRBJ1-4,TRBD1,15,NA
TGTGCCAGCAGCCAGAATGACAGGGCGTTGTATTTT,CASSQNDRALYF,TRBV11-2,TRBJ2-3,TRBD1,12,NA
TGCGCCAGCAGCCCGACAGGAATCGGCAGGAACGAGCAGTACTTC,CASSPTGIGRNEQYF,TRBV5-1,TRBJ2-7,NA,15,NA
TGTGCCAGCAGTTCCAGGGGAGGCTTTACGGAGACCCAGTACTTC,CASSSRGGFTETQYF,TRBV28,TRBJ2-5,NA,15,NA
TGTGCCAGCTCACCGAGAGAGAACACCGGGGAGCTGTTTTTT,CASSPRENTGELFF,TRBV18,TRBJ2-2,NA,14,NA
TGTGCCAGCAGCCTAATCGGGGGGGCGCAGGATGGCACCGGGGAGCTGTTTTTT,CASSLIGGAQDGTGELFF,TRBV7-9,TRBJ2-2,TRBD2,18,NA
TGTGCCAGCAGTGCCGGGACAGGGGTGAGGACCGGGGAGCTGTTTTTT,CASSAGTGVRTGELFF,TRBV2,TRBJ2-2,TRBD1,16,NA
TGTGCCAGCAGTCCCGCTGGCGGGAGGAGCTCCTACGAGCAGTACTTC,CASSPAGGRSSYEQYF,TRBV28,TRBJ2-7,TRBD2,16,once